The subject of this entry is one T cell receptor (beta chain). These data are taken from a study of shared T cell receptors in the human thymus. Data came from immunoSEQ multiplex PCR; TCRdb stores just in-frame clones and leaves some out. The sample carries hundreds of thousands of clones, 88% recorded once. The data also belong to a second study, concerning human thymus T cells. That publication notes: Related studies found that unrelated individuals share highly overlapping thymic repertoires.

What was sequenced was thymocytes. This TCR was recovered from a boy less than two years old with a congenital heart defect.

In nucleotides, the CDR3 is TGTGCCTGGAGTGGACAGGTGGATGGCTACACCTTC. Translation gives CAWSGQVDGYTF. The V gene is TRBV30, the J gene TRBJ1-2, with a weak D call TRBD1 (6 bases). This CDR3 has 12 amino acids. Germline V gene sequence: CDR1 GTSNPN, CDR2 SVGIG (reference sequence). Trimming pared 1 base from V and 6 bases from J, leaving 9 bases between.